A single sample is the source of the 16 T cell receptor beta chains below, sequenced in a study of T cell responses to AZD1222 COVID-19 vaccine (dated by TCRdb to about 2021). The time point label, read with the paper, signifies: baseline before first vaccination. Library generation was performed with the immunoSEQ multiplex PCR assay. Held by TCRdb, this immuneACCESS table contains in-frame sequences only and omits some clones. Under half of the omission traces to an unresolved V gene where checked; the cause of the rest is unknown. The table for this sample lists about 140,000 clones; approximately 85% of them were counted only once. The ten largest account for around 8% of the sample. The sequences come from peripheral blood, collected on day 0 of AZD1222 vaccination. The receptors were gathered from an adult in good health.

The rearrangement uses TRBV7-8 and TRBJ1-5; D ambiguous. V was cut by 5 bases and J by 4 bases, with 9 bases left in between. CDR1 is SGHVS, CDR2 FQNEAQ, per germline. The CDR3 runs to 13 residues. CDR3 amino acids: CASSPSRNQPQHF. The CDR3 region has the DNA TGTGCCAGCAGCCCGTCCAGGAATCAGCCCCAGCATTTT.

The V gene is TRBV19, the J gene TRBJ2-3; D is perhaps TRBD1 (5 bases). Trimming removed 3 bases at V and 1 base at J, with 23 bases between. The CDR3 extends over 19 amino acids. The germline V gene encodes CDR1 LNHDA and CDR2 SQIVND (reference sequence). As DNA, the CDR3 is TGTGCCAGTAGTATCCAGGCAGGGTGGATTGTAGAGGGCACAGATACGCAGTATTTT. Translating gives CASSIQAGWIVEGTDTQYF.

This chain links TRBV2 with TRBJ1-6; D gene ambiguous. Per germline, CDR1 SNHLY and CDR2 FYNNEI. Trimming shortened V by 8 bases and J by 1 base, and 3 bases separated the two germline ends. The CDR3 loop spans 12 amino acids. CDR3 nucleotides: TGTGCCAGCCGGTCCTATAATTCACCCCTCCACTTT. Protein sequence: CASRSYNSPLHF.

V is TRBV3-1 (or the pseudogene TRBV3-2) and J is TRBJ1-2; tentative D call: TRBD1 (6 bases). Germline V gene data show CDR1 as LGHDT and CDR2 as YNNKEL (reference sequence). V was clipped by 2 bases and J by 3 bases, with 16 bases between them. This CDR3 has 16 amino acids. The CDR3 reads CASSQSLRGEYYGYTF. As DNA, the CDR3 is TGTGCCAGCAGCCAAAGTCTGAGGGGGGAGTACTATGGCTACACCTTC.

The chain couples TRBV23-1 to TRBJ1-2; D call uncertain. TRBV23-1 is an ORF, and what it does is uncertain. The CDR3 has 11 amino acids. The V end was cut by 6 bases, the J end by 7 bases, with 9 bases between. The CDR3 region is CASSPTCGYTF. In DNA, the CDR3 is TGCGCCAGCAGCCCTACTTGTGGCTACACCTTC.

DNA of the CDR3: TGTGCCAGCACAAAGGGTGGGAGCACCGGGGAGCTGTTTTTT. Translation gives CASTKGGSTGELFF. V and J are TRBV7-2 and TRBJ2-2; D is possibly TRBD2 (5 bases). The CDR3 is made up of 14 amino acids. V was trimmed by 7 bases and J by 4 bases, leaving 13 bases between them. CDR1 and CDR2 (germline): SGHTA, FQGNSA. The full variable domain, with the rest looked up from reference TRBV7-2 and TRBJ2-2, is GAGVSQSPSNKVTEKGKDVELRCDPISGHTALYWYRQSLGQGLEFLIYFQGNSAPDKSGLPSDRFSAERTGGSVSTLTIQRTQQEDSAVYLCASTKGGSTGELFFGEGSRLTVL.

Remarks on this clone: The sample carries other DNA sequences with the same CDR3. The chain links TRBV5-1 to TRBJ1-4; no clear D. V lost 0 bases and J 5 bases, leaving 5 bases between the germline ends. Germline CDR1 SGHRS, CDR2 YFSETQ. The CDR3 totals 13 residues. The CDR3 DNA sequence: TGCGCCAGCAGCTTGGGCCAGAATGAAAAACTGTTTTTT. Translation: CASSLGQNEKLFF.

The rearrangement uses TRBV6-2 or TRBV6-3 and TRBJ2-5; D uncertain. The germline CDR1 and CDR2 sequences are MNHEY and SVGEGT. V shed 0 bases and J shed 3 bases, with 11 bases lying between them. The CDR3 extends over 15 amino acids. The CDR3, as DNA: TGTGCCAGCAGTTACTCGGAGAACATAGAAGAGACCCAGTACTTC. Protein: CASSYSENIEETQYF.

CDR3 nucleotide sequence: TGTGCCAGCAGTTTCACGGTGGAGCCCCAGCATTTT. It codes for CASSFTVEPQHF. The chain uses TRBV28 and TRBJ1-5; D unclear. The CDR3 extends over 12 amino acids. V was pared by 3 bases and J by 8 bases, with 8 bases between. The germline V gene encodes CDR1 MDHEN and CDR2 SYDVKM.

V usage is TRBV6-6 and J usage is TRBJ2-2, with D tentatively TRBD2 (5 bases). The CDR3 is 13 residues long. V was pared by 7 bases and J by 3 bases, with 9 bases between. In germline, CDR1 is MNHNY, CDR2 SVGAGI (reference sequence). In DNA, the CDR3 is TGTGCCAGCATCGGACTGTACACCGGGGAGCTGTTTTTT. The encoded protein is CASIGLYTGELFF.

The gene calls are TRBV5-6 and TRBJ1-6; the D gene is possibly TRBD1 (5 bases). V lost 0 bases to trimming and J lost 2 bases, with 12 bases between them. Germline CDR1 reads SGHDT; CDR2 reads YYEEEE. The CDR3 is 17 residues long. The CDR3: CASSLGGQGTYNSPLHF. CDR3 nucleotides: TGTGCCAGCAGCTTGGGTGGCCAGGGTACCTATAATTCACCCCTCCACTTT.

This clone was counted once. This chain connects TRBV5-1 to TRBJ2-3, with TRBD1 as a possible D gene (5 bases). Trimming shortened V by 0 bases and J by 6 bases, and 11 bases separated the two germline ends. CDR1 is SGHRS and CDR2 is YFSETQ in the germline V gene. The CDR3 loop spans 14 amino acids. The CDR3: CASSLGSSGDTQYF. In DNA, the CDR3 is TGCGCCAGCAGCTTGGGCTCATCAGGGGATACGCAGTATTTT.

This clone was recorded a few times. This chain links TRBV12-3 or TRBV12-4 with TRBJ1-1, with D uncertain. The V end lost 1 base, the J end lost 1 base, and 4 bases lay between the germline ends. The CDR3 consists of 13 residues. The CDR3 here is CASSLGPNTEAFF. The CDR3 nucleotides read TGTGCCAGCAGTTTAGGTCCGAACACTGAAGCTTTCTTT.

V is TRBV11-2 and J is TRBJ1-1; D gene ambiguous. Between the trimmed V and J ends, which lost 7 bases and 2 bases, there was a span of 11 bases. Germline V gives CDR1 SGHAT, CDR2 FQNNGV. The CDR3 is 13 amino acids. In DNA, the CDR3 is TGTGCCAGCACCCGATGGGCCAACACTGAAGCTTTCTTT. Its protein product is CASTRWANTEAFF.

The rearrangement links TRBV30 to TRBJ1-2; no definite D call. The CDR3 extends over 13 amino acids. The V and J ends lost 5 bases and 4 bases respectively, with 14 bases between them. Per the germline V gene, CDR1 is GTSNPN and CDR2 is SVGIG (reference sequence). The CDR3 loop reads CAWLRRRLYGYTF. The CDR3 nucleotides read TGTGCCTGGTTACGCAGAAGGCTCTATGGCTACACCTTC.

The rearrangement joins TRBV10-1 to TRBJ2-4; weak D call: TRBD1 (5 bases). The V and J ends lost 2 bases and 0 bases respectively, with 8 bases between them. Per germline, CDR1 WNHNN and CDR2 SYGVQD (reference sequence). The CDR3 has 15 amino acids. The CDR3 DNA follows: TGCGCCAGCAGTGAGGACAGTTTAGCCAAAAACATTCAGTACTTC. This codes for CASSEDSLAKNIQYF.